Below, 23 T cell receptor beta chains from the same sample are listed, as sequenced in a study of CD8 T cells in ankylosing spondylitis. Antigens for these TCRs are unknown. The study, taken as a whole, reports: A TCR beta motif of fewer than 10 highly homologous variants seemed to mark ankylosing spondylitis blood.

MiXCR, applied by TCRdb to the 5' RACE reads, yields one record per CDR3 protein. Counted here are 350,000 to 550,000 distinct CDR3 sequences, roughly a quarter occurring once; the ten biggest clones make up about 0.92%. The specimen was blood, either unsorted or a sorted T cell fraction (not recorded which). These receptor sequences come from a male donor with ankylosing spondylitis.

The rearrangement uses TRBV14 and TRBJ2-7, with D unclear. Germline assignment: CDR1 SGHDN and CDR2 FVKESK. Trimming left V 0 bases short and J 6 bases short, with 9 bases between. This CDR3 contains 13 residues. CDR3 in amino acids: CASSQDRASEQYF. CDR3 bases: TGTGCCAGCAGCCAAGATAGGGCGAGCGAGCAGTACTTC.

J is TRBJ1-1 and V is TRBV20-1; tentatively, D is TRBD1 (5 bases). This CDR3 spans 14 amino acids. In germline, CDR1 is DFQATT, CDR2 SNEGSKA (reference sequence). V was cut by 0 bases and J by 0 bases, with 8 bases left in between. This CDR3 is CSAREAGMNTEAFF. The CDR3 DNA sequence: TGCAGTGCTAGAGAAGCAGGGATGAACACTGAAGCTTTCTTT.

The V call is TRBV20-1, the J call TRBJ1-6; D is perhaps TRBD1 (5 bases). Germline V gene data show CDR1 as DFQATT and CDR2 as SNEGSKA (reference sequence). Trimming removed 0 bases from V and 0 bases from J, with 15 bases in between. This CDR3 spans 18 amino acids. The DNA for the CDR3 is TGCAGTGCTAGAGATCCACGGGGCCCGAGCTCCTATAATTCACCCCTCCACTTT. This codes for CSARDPRGPSSYNSPLHF.

This clonotype was seen more than once but under ten times. The rearrangement uses TRBV4-1 and TRBJ1-5; 7 bases map to TRBD1. The germline V gene has CDR1 MGHRA and CDR2 YSYEKL. V was pared by 5 bases and J by 0 bases, with 16 bases of the junction left unmatched. This CDR3 has 19 residues. The CDR3 nucleotides are TGCGCCAGCAGCACAACCGACAGGGAAAAGGGCCCTAGCAATCAGCCCCAGCATTTT. This gives the protein CASSTTDREKGPSNQPQHF.

This clonotype was seen a few times. The chain joins TRBV4-2 to TRBJ1-2, with a tentative D call TRBD1 (5 bases). In germline, CDR1 is LGHNA, CDR2 YNFKEQ. The V end was cut by 1 base, the J end by 7 bases, with 7 bases between. The CDR3 has 12 amino acids. CDR3 amino acids: CASSQAGVGYTF. The CDR3 DNA reads as TGTGCCAGCAGCCAAGCGGGGGTTGGCTACACCTTC.

V usage is TRBV29-1 and J usage is TRBJ2-5, with D possibly matching TRBD2 (5 bases). Germline V gene sequence: CDR1 SQVTM, CDR2 ANQGSEA. This CDR3 is built from 13 residues. V was trimmed by 4 bases and J by 1 base, leaving 10 bases between them. DNA of the CDR3: TGCAGCGTTGCTTCGGGAATCCAAGAGACCCAGTACTTC. It is translated as CSVASGIQETQYF.

The chain couples TRBV6-7 to TRBJ2-3; TRBD1 matches at 10 bases. TRBV6-7 is an open reading frame, and its role is uncertain. Unmatched junction bases numbered 10, after V lost 0 bases and J lost 1 base. The CDR3 is 19 residues long. In DNA, the CDR3 is TGTGCCAGCAGTTACTCAAGGACAGGGGGTTACTTCGGCACAGATACGCAGTATTTT. It specifies CASSYSRTGGYFGTDTQYF.

In this sample, this clonotype turned up a few times. The V gene is TRBV5-1, the J gene TRBJ2-7; TRBD1 agrees at 8 bases. Per germline, CDR1 SGHRS and CDR2 YFSETQ. Losses at the gene ends were 0 bases for V and 3 bases for J; bases not matched to a gene: 5. The CDR3 is 15 residues long. CDR3 residues: CASSLEQGGFYEQYV. The CDR3 DNA reads TGCGCCAGCAGCTTGGAACAGGGGGGTTTCTACGAGCAGTACGTC.

This clonotype was seen only a few times. V usage is TRBV24-1 and J usage is TRBJ2-1; 11 bases map to TRBD1. Germline CDR1 is KGHDR and CDR2 is SFDVKD. This CDR3 has 17 amino acids. The V gene end was trimmed by 5 bases and the J gene end by 6 bases; junction bases not matched to a gene: 11. The CDR3 region has the DNA TGTGCCACCAGTGGTCCTCGGACAGGGGGCGGCTTCAATGAGCAGTTCTTC. It translates to CATSGPRTGGGFNEQFF.

V is TRBV6-5 and J is TRBJ1-1; a possible D gene is TRBD1 (6 bases). The germline CDR1 and CDR2 sequences are MNHEY and SVGAGI. This CDR3 comprises 13 residues. The V and J ends lost 6 bases and 3 bases respectively, with 11 bases between them. The CDR3 region has the DNA TGTGCCAGCAGGTACAGGGTAGACACTGAAGCTTTCTTT. Protein: CASRYRVDTEAFF.

This clonotype was seen a handful of times. V usage is TRBV20-1 and J usage is TRBJ2-5; the D is unclear. Germline assignment: CDR1 DFQATT and CDR2 SNEGSKA (reference sequence). The CDR3 has 11 amino acids. V was cut by 5 bases and J by 5 bases, with 9 bases left in between. DNA of the CDR3: TGCAGTGCTCTCGAAGGGGAGACCCAGTACTTC. It yields the protein CSALEGETQYF.

The chain has TRBV5-6 and TRBJ2-5, with D perhaps TRBD1 (5 bases). This CDR3 comprises 15 residues. Per the germline V gene, CDR1 is SGHDT and CDR2 is YYEEEE. V was shortened by 4 bases and J by 5 bases, with 18 bases between the two germline ends. Here the CDR3 reads CASSPDGASTETQYF. CDR3 nucleotides: TGTGCCAGCAGCCCTGATGGGGCTAGTACGGAGACCCAGTACTTC.

The chain employs TRBV2 and TRBJ1-3; D call uncertain. V gave up 7 bases and J gave up 3 bases, with 10 bases separating them. The germline V gene has CDR1 SNHLY and CDR2 FYNNEI. The CDR3 has 13 residues. CDR3 residues: CASTQDGGNTIYF. Here the CDR3 DNA reads TGTGCCAGCACGCAGGACGGTGGAAACACCATATATTTT.

The sample holds a few counts of this clonotype. This chain connects TRBV20-1 to TRBJ2-7; 7 bases fit TRBD1. Trimming at V came to 0 bases and at J to 3 bases, leaving 5 bases not matched to a gene. This CDR3 has 14 residues. Per germline, CDR1 DFQATT and CDR2 SNEGSKA (reference sequence). The CDR3: CSAREGTDFYEQYF. CDR3 in DNA: TGCAGTGCTAGAGAGGGGACAGATTTCTACGAGCAGTACTTC.

This clonotype was observed at least ten times. The chain uses TRBV7-9 and TRBJ2-2; 7 bases are shared with TRBD2. CDR1 is SEHNR, CDR2 FQNEAQ, per germline (reference sequence). The CDR3 is made up of 16 amino acids. The ends lost 0 bases at V and 2 bases at J; junction bases unmatched: 3. In DNA form, the CDR3 reads TGTGCCAGCAGCTTAGCGCCGGGACTAAACACCGGGGAGCTGTTTTTT. Protein product: CASSLAPGLNTGELFF.

This clonotype showed up just a few times. V and J are TRBV12-3 or TRBV12-4 and TRBJ1-2, with TRBD1 as a possible D gene (5 bases). The length of the CDR3 is 10 residues. V lost 6 bases and J 10 bases, leaving 9 bases between the germline ends. The CDR3 DNA reads as TGTGCCAGCAGAAGGACAACCTACACCTTC. This gives the protein CASRRTTYTF.

This clonotype was seen only a few times. The chain joins TRBV20-1 to TRBJ2-2; D gene uncertain. V was cut by 1 base and J by 1 base, with 4 bases left in between. The CDR3 loop spans 13 amino acids. Germline values: CDR1 DFQATT, CDR2 SNEGSKA (reference sequence). The CDR3, as DNA: TGCAGTGCTAGAGTGGGGAACACCGGGGAGCTGTTTTTT. Translation gives CSARVGNTGELFF.

This clonotype was detected a few times. This chain connects TRBV20-1 to TRBJ2-5; 9 nucleotides line up with TRBD2. J was trimmed by 5 bases and V by 1 base; bases with no gene match: 5. The germline V gene encodes CDR1 DFQATT and CDR2 SNEGSKA (reference sequence). The CDR3 runs 14 residues. The CDR3 reads CSARAVREGETQYF. CDR3 DNA: TGCAGTGCTAGAGCCGTGCGGGAGGGTGAGACCCAGTACTTC.

This clonotype was observed a few times. This sequence joins TRBV27 and TRBJ1-2; possible D gene TRBD1, 5 bases. The CDR3 runs to 15 residues. The germline CDR1 and CDR2 sequences are MNHEY and SMNVEV (reference sequence). Trimming left V 0 bases short and J 2 bases short, with 10 bases between. The CDR3 DNA is TGTGCCAGCAGTTTATCGGGACGCTTGAACTATGGCTACACCTTC. This sequence encodes CASSLSGRLNYGYTF.

This clonotype has just a few counts. The chain carries TRBV29-1 and TRBJ2-1, with TRBD2 matching 9 bases. Germline-derived CDR1 and CDR2 are SQVTM and ANQGSEA. V trimming: 8 bases; J trimming: 10 bases; junction bases outside the gene matches: 12. The CDR3 has 13 residues. The CDR3 DNA sequence: TGCAGCCAGGGCGGGAGGGCCGTGGCGGAGCAGTTCTTC. Translation: CSQGGRAVAEQFF.

The J gene is TRBJ1-5, the V gene TRBV24-1; 11 nucleotides line up with TRBD1. V was clipped by 3 bases and J by 6 bases; unmatched bases: 6. CDR1 is KGHDR, CDR2 SFDVKD, per germline. The CDR3 sequence is 16 residues long. The CDR3 here is CATSDPPGTGGQPQHF. As DNA, the CDR3 is TGTGCCACCAGTGATCCCCCCGGGACAGGGGGTCAGCCCCAGCATTTT.

The J gene is TRBJ2-3, the V gene TRBV5-1; 8 bases fit TRBD2. Germline values: CDR1 SGHRS, CDR2 YFSETQ. V dropped 5 bases and J dropped 6; count of bases not matched to a gene: 8. This CDR3 has 14 residues. The CDR3 DNA reads TGCGCCAGCAGTTTCGGCGGGGGGAAGGATACGCAGTATTTT. Translating gives CASSFGGGKDTQYF.

Turning to this clonotype: An end of the junction does not agree with germline; a read error may underlie this. The gene calls are TRBV20-1 and TRBJ2-1; D not certain. The CDR3 runs to 11 residues. CDR1 and CDR2 from the germline V gene are DFQATT and SNEGSKA (reference sequence). CDR3 nucleotides: TGCAGTGTTAGAGGTTACAATGAGCAGTTCTTC. This encodes CSVRGYNEQFF.